A single sample gave rise to the 14 T cell receptor beta chains below, sequenced in a study of human T cells and chemical hapten exposure. Time point noted: patch test 1, 2 weeks after DPC sensitization. Treatment noted: therapeutic diphenylcyclopropenone sensitization with weekly scalp DPC. TCRdb ran MiXCR on the RACE reads and lists one entry per CDR3 protein. The table includes approximately 340,000 distinct CDR3 sequences, 5.5% to 8% detected once. The sample here was whole blood, taken in connection with sensitization to the hapten diphenylcyclopropenone (DPC). The source is a woman younger than 35 with alopecia areata. Some clones in this sample may be carry-over from other donors' samples.

The chain uses TRBV28 and TRBJ1-1; tentative D call: TRBD1 (5 bases). Deletions cut 10 bases from V and 5 bases from J, with 11 bases between. Per the germline V gene, CDR1 is MDHEN and CDR2 is SYDVKM. The CDR3 consists of 11 residues. The CDR3 nucleotides are TGTGCCACAGGGTGGGTAACTGAAGCTTTCTTT. As protein: CATGWVTEAFF. Variable domain in full (rest from reference TRBV28 and TRBJ1-1): DVKVTQSSRYLVKRTGEKVFLECVQDMDHENMFWYRQDPGLGLRLIYFSYDVKMKEKGDIPEGYSVSREKKERFSLILESASTNQTSMYLCATGWVTEAFFGQGTRLTVV.

This rearrangement joins TRBV27 to TRBJ2-3; TRBD1 matches 10 bases. CDR3 length equals 16 residues. Unmatched junction bases numbered 8, after V lost 6 bases and J lost 2 bases. Germline assignment: CDR1 MNHEY and CDR2 SMNVEV (reference sequence). Here the CDR3 DNA reads TGTGCCAGCAGGGAAGGGACAGGGGCGAACACAGATACGCAGTATTTT. Amino acid sequence: CASREGTGANTDTQYF.

This clonotype was picked up many times. The gene calls are TRBV18 and TRBJ1-5; unclear D gene. With 2 bases removed from V and 3 bases from J, the gap between germline ends came to 11 bases. In germline, CDR1 is KGHSH, CDR2 LQKENI. The CDR3 extends over 15 amino acids. CDR3 coding DNA: TGTGCCAGCTCACCAAAACAGTTCGCCAATCAGCCCCAGCATTTT. It is translated as CASSPKQFANQPQHF.

This clonotype was seen a few times. The rearrangement uses TRBV5-6 and TRBJ2-1; D is unresolved. Trimming removed 1 base from V and 7 bases from J, with 9 bases in between. The CDR3 sequence is 13 residues long. Germline V lookup: CDR1 SGHDT, CDR2 YYEEEE. The CDR3 DNA sequence: TGTGCCAGCAGCTTGACAGAATGGAATGAGCAGTTCTTC. Protein sequence: CASSLTEWNEQFF.

This clonotype was found a few times. V gene TRBV7-9 combines with J gene TRBJ2-5, with a possible D match to TRBD2 (6 bases). The CDR3 is 16 residues long. Germline values: CDR1 SEHNR, CDR2 FQNEAQ (reference sequence). V lost 5 bases and J lost 3, with 19 bases in between. This chain's CDR3 is CASSRLPGESEETQYF. DNA for the CDR3: TGTGCCAGCAGCCGCCTGCCGGGAGAGTCGGAAGAGACCCAGTACTTC.

The chain combines TRBV4-2 with TRBJ1-1; D unclear. Deletions cut 4 bases from V and 0 bases from J, with 12 bases between. The CDR3 totals 15 residues. Germline V gene lookup returns CDR1 LGHNA and CDR2 YNFKEQ. This chain's CDR3 is CASSLEGSVNTEAFF. The CDR3 DNA follows: TGTGCCAGCAGCCTTGAGGGTTCAGTGAACACTGAAGCTTTCTTT.

This clonotype was detected a few times. J is TRBJ2-3 and V is TRBV5-1, with a weak D call TRBD2 (6 bases). V was clipped by 2 bases and J by 2 bases, with 12 bases between them. The CDR3 sequence is 15 residues long. Germline V gene data show CDR1 as SGHRS and CDR2 as YFSETQ. The CDR3, as DNA: TGCGCCAGCAGCTTCGGCGGGATGACCACAGATACGCAGTATTTT. Translating it yields CASSFGGMTTDTQYF.

V and J are TRBV12-5 and TRBJ2-5; D gene unclear. V was pared by 5 bases and J by 2 bases, with 15 bases between. Germline V gene data show CDR1 as LGHNT and CDR2 as FRNRAP. This CDR3 has 15 residues. The CDR3 nucleotides read TGTGCTAGTGGTCCCTCATCGACGAGGCAAGAGACCCAGTACTTC. Protein sequence: CASGPSSTRQETQYF.

At least ten counts were recorded for this clonotype. The gene calls are TRBV7-2 and TRBJ2-3; 8 positions match TRBD1. CDR3 length: 16 residues. With V trimmed by 1 base and J by 3 bases, 6 bases remained unmatched. The germline V gene encodes CDR1 SGHTA and CDR2 FQGNSA. This CDR3 is CASSLGGQGATDTQYF. In DNA form, the CDR3 reads TGTGCCAGCAGCTTAGGTGGGCAGGGGGCAACAGATACGCAGTATTTT. Combining the CDR3 with reference TRBV7-2 and TRBJ2-3 gives the whole variable domain GAGVSQSPSNKVTEKGKDVELRCDPISGHTALYWYRQSLGQGLEFLIYFQGNSAPDKSGLPSDRFSAERTGGSVSTLTIQRTQQEDSAVYLCASSLGGQGATDTQYFGPGTRLTVL.

This clonotype came up a few times. CDR3 DNA: TGTGCCAGCAGCTTAGGACAGGGCCGCCCGAACACTGAAGCTTTCTTT. It encodes CASSLGQGRPNTEAFF. This sequence joins TRBV7-9 and TRBJ1-1; TRBD1 matches at 7 bases. The CDR3 runs to 16 residues. Unmatched junction bases numbered 6, after V lost 1 base and J lost 1 base. CDR1 and CDR2 (germline): SEHNR, FQNEAQ (reference sequence).

The sample holds many counts of this clonotype. This chain joins TRBV6-5 and TRBJ1-2, with D unresolved. The CDR3 totals 15 residues. V gave up 2 bases and J gave up 0 bases, with 10 bases separating them. Germline lookup yields CDR1 MNHEY and CDR2 SVGAGI. In DNA, the CDR3 is TGTGCCAGCAGTTACGGGAGGTCAGCTAACTATGGCTACACCTTC. The encoded protein is CASSYGRSANYGYTF.

This sequence joins TRBV12-3 or TRBV12-4 and TRBJ1-1; D ambiguous. Trimming removed 6 bases from V and 3 bases from J, with 20 bases in between. The CDR3 sequence is 16 residues long. The CDR3 loop is CASSSSPGLPDTEAFF. DNA for the CDR3: TGTGCCAGCAGCTCGAGTCCCGGTCTGCCGGACACTGAAGCTTTCTTT.

This clonotype was detected a few times. The J gene is TRBJ2-7, the V gene TRBV7-2, with D hard to call. Germline V CDR1 and CDR2: SGHTA, FQGNSA. The CDR3 is 15 residues long. V lost 2 bases and J lost 0, with 11 bases in between. CDR3 protein: CASSLSGSHSYEQYF. As DNA, the CDR3 is TGTGCCAGCAGCTTATCAGGTTCCCACTCCTACGAGCAGTACTTC. The variable domain in full, with the rest retrieved from reference TRBV7-2 and TRBJ2-7, is GAGVSQSPSNKVTEKGKDVELRCDPISGHTALYWYRQSLGQGLEFLIYFQGNSAPDKSGLPSDRFSAERTGGSVSTLTIQRTQQEDSAVYLCASSLSGSHSYEQYFGPGTRLTVT.

This clonotype was seen at least ten times. This chain links TRBV11-2 with TRBJ2-1, with 9 positions matching TRBD2. With 2 bases clipped from V and 4 bases from J, the junction kept 6 bases outside the gene matches. Germline CDR1 SGHAT, CDR2 FQNNGV. The CDR3 length is 16 residues. CDR3 nucleotide sequence: TGTGCCAGCAGCTTATTGAGACTAGCGGAATACAATGAGCAGTTCTTC. Translating gives CASSLLRLAEYNEQFF.